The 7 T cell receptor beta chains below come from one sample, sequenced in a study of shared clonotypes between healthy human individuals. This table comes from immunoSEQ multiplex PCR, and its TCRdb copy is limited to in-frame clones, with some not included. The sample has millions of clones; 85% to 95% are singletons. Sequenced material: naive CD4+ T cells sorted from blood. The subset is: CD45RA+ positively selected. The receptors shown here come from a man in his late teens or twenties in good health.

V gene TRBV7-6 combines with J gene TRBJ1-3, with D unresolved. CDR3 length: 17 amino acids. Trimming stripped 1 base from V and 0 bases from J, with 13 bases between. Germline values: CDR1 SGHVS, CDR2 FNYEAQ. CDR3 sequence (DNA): TGTGCCAGCAGCTTAGGGGTTAGCTCTAACTCTGGAAACACCATATATTTT. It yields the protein CASSLGVSSNSGNTIYF.

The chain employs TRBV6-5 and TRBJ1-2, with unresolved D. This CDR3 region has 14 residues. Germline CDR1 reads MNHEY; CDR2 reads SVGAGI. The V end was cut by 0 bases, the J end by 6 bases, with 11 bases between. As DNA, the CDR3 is TGTGCCAGCAGTTACTCGGGGAGTTTGGATGGCTACACCTTC. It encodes CASSYSGSLDGYTF.

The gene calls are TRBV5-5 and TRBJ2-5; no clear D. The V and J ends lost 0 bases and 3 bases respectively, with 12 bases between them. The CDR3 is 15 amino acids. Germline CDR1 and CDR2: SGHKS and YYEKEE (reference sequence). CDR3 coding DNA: TGTGCCAGCAGCTTGGATTTGTTCGGTGAAGAGACCCAGTACTTC. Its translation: CASSLDLFGEETQYF.

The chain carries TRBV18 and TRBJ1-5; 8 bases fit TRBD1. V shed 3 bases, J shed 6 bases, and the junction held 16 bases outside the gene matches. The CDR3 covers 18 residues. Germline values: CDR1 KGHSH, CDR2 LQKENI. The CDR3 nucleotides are TGTGCCAGCTCACCTTTCCCGATAAAAGACAGGGGAAGTCAGCCCCAGCATTTT. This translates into CASSPFPIKDRGSQPQHF.

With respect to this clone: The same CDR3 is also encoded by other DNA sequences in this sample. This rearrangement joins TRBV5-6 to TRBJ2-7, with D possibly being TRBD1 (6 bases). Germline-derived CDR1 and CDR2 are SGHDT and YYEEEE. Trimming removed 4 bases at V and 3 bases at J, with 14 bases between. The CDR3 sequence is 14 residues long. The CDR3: CASSLTGGGYEQYF. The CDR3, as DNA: TGTGCCAGCAGCCTGACAGGCGGAGGCTACGAGCAGTACTTC.

The CDR3 spells CASSLLTGGTNSPLHF. CDR3 bases: TGCGCCAGCAGCTTATTAACAGGGGGCACGAACTCACCCCTCCACTTT. The chain couples TRBV5-1 to TRBJ1-6; 9 bases match TRBD1. The V segment lost 2 bases and the J segment 10 bases; nucleotides outside the gene matches: 10. CDR1 is SGHRS, CDR2 YFSETQ, per germline. This CDR3 contains 16 residues.

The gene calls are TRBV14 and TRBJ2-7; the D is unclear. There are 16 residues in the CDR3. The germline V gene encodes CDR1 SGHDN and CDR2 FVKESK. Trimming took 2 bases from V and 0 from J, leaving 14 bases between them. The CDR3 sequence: CASSQSLLPSSYEQYF. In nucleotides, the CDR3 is TGTGCCAGCAGCCAAAGCCTTCTCCCCTCCTCCTACGAGCAGTACTTC.